The clone carrying this T cell receptor (beta chain) has ten or more counts. This entry belongs to a study of immune characterization of retroperitoneal liposarcoma. This CDR3 contains 11 residues. Trimming shortened V by 4 bases and J by 8 bases, and 7 bases separated the two germline ends. TCRdb re-called the PCR reads through MiXCR, storing one row per CDR3 protein. The sample holds around 11,000 distinct CDR3 sequences, approximately 46% seen once. The sample was tumor tissue. This receptor was obtained from a female donor with retroperitoneal liposarcoma. This chain uses TRBV12-3 or TRBV12-4 with TRBJ2-3; D possibly corresponds to TRBD2 (6 bases). The CDR3 bases are TGTGCCAGCAGTTCAGCGGGTACGCAGTATTTT. Translating it yields CASSSAGTQYF.